These 32 T cell receptor beta chains originate from one sample sequenced in a study of CD8 T cells in ankylosing spondylitis. Each CDR3 protein gets one entry after TCRdb re-called the 5' RACE reads with MiXCR. The sample carries roughly 13,000 distinct CDR3 sequences, 2.5% to 3% recorded once. Material for sequencing was blood, either unsorted or a sorted T cell fraction (not recorded which). The receptor source for this set is a male donor with ankylosing spondylitis or in good health (not recorded which).

At least ten counts were recorded for this clonotype. J is TRBJ2-7 and V is TRBV9; D possibly matches TRBD1 or TRBD2 (5 bases each). This CDR3 has 15 residues. Trimming left V 0 bases short and J 2 bases short, with 12 bases between. Germline V CDR1 and CDR2: SGDLS, YYNGEE. The CDR3 DNA follows: TGTGCCAGCAGCGTAGGACAGCCGGGGCCCTACGAGCAGTACTTC. Residues: CASSVGQPGPYEQYF.

This clonotype was seen many times. The V call is TRBV9, the J call TRBJ2-2; maybe TRBD2 (5 bases). V was trimmed by 0 bases and J by 8 bases, leaving 14 bases between them. Germline CDR1 and CDR2: SGDLS and YYNGEE. The CDR3 extends over 15 amino acids. This chain's CDR3 is CASSVATGTGGELFF. The CDR3 region has the DNA TGTGCCAGCAGCGTAGCTACGGGTACGGGGGGGGAGCTGTTTTTT.

This clonotype was picked up many times. The chain links TRBV9 to TRBJ2-2; either TRBD1 or TRBD2 may supply D (6 bases each). Germline V gene data show CDR1 as SGDLS and CDR2 as YYNGEE. Trimming cost V 0 bases and J 5 bases, with 11 bases left between them. The CDR3 is 15 residues long. The CDR3 reads CASSVGQGRTGELFF. CDR3 coding DNA: TGTGCCAGCAGCGTAGGCCAGGGGAGGACCGGGGAGCTGTTTTTT.

This clonotype was recorded at least ten times. The rearrangement uses TRBV9 and TRBJ2-6, with D maybe TRBD1 (5 bases). The ends were cut back, 0 bases at V and 2 bases at J, with 15 bases in the middle. CDR1 is SGDLS, CDR2 YYNGEE, per germline. The length of the CDR3 is 18 residues. The CDR3 region has the DNA TGTGCCAGCAGCGTAGAGGTGGGGCAAAGAGCTGGGGCCAACGTCCTGACTTTC. Protein sequence: CASSVEVGQRAGANVLTF. Full variable domain (remainder filled in from reference TRBV9 and TRBJ2-6): DSGVTQTPKHLITATGQRVTLRCSPRSGDLSVYWYQQSLDQGLQFLIQYYNGEERAKGNILERFSAQQFPDLHSELNLSSLELGDSALYFCASSVEVGQRAGANVLTFGAGSRLTVL.

In this sample, this clonotype turned up many times. The V and J genes are TRBV9 and TRBJ2-7; D remains ambiguous. With 0 bases removed from V and 6 bases from J, the gap between germline ends came to 13 bases. The CDR3 sequence is 14 residues long. The V gene's germline CDR1 is SGDLS and CDR2 YYNGEE. The CDR3 region has the DNA TGTGCCAGCAGCGTAGAGGGTTATCCGGGCGAGCAGTACTTC. This gives the protein CASSVEGYPGEQYF.

This clonotype has a count of ten or more. The chain is built from TRBV9 and TRBJ2-3; weak D call: TRBD1 (6 bases). The CDR3 consists of 13 residues. The V end lost 3 bases, the J end lost 6 bases, and 11 bases lay between the germline ends. Germline loops: CDR1 SGDLS, CDR2 YYNGEE. The CDR3 protein is CASSGGPGDTQYF. The CDR3 DNA is TGTGCCAGCAGCGGGGGGCCGGGGGATACGCAGTATTTT.

The sample holds many counts of this clonotype. The V call is TRBV9, the J call TRBJ2-4; D is possibly TRBD2 (6 bases). The V gene lost 0 bases and the J gene lost 0 bases, with 13 bases spanning the gap. The germline CDR1 and CDR2 sequences are SGDLS and YYNGEE. CDR3 length equals 17 residues. The CDR3 DNA reads as TGTGCCAGCAGCGTAGATGAGGGAGGTCTAGCCAAAAACATTCAGTACTTC. Residues: CASSVDEGGLAKNIQYF.

At least ten counts were recorded for this clonotype. J is TRBJ2-7 and V is TRBV9, with 8 bases lining up with TRBD1. Unmatched junction bases numbered 9, after V lost 4 bases and J lost 0 bases. Germline CDR1 SGDLS, CDR2 YYNGEE. The CDR3 consists of 16 residues. The CDR3 DNA is TGTGCCAGCAGCTTAGGGACAGGAATAAGCTCCTACGAGCAGTACTTC. Encoded protein: CASSLGTGISSYEQYF.

This clonotype has a count of ten or more. The chain carries TRBV9 and TRBJ2-5; D is possibly TRBD2 (6 bases). The length of the CDR3 is 16 residues. Germline assignment: CDR1 SGDLS and CDR2 YYNGEE. V lost 4 bases and J 0 bases, leaving 16 bases between the germline ends. The CDR3 loop is CASSPQAGTYQETQYF. CDR3 DNA sequence: TGTGCCAGCAGCCCCCAAGCCGGGACTTACCAAGAGACCCAGTACTTC.

At least ten counts were recorded for this clonotype. Written as DNA, the CDR3 is TGTGCCAGCAGCGTAGCAGGAGGGGGAGGCCTAGCGGAAAATACGCAGTATTTT. Amino acid sequence: CASSVAGGGGLAENTQYF. This chain joins TRBV9 and TRBJ2-3, with a tentative D call TRBD2 (7 bases). Deletions cut 0 bases from V and 7 bases from J, with 24 bases between. The CDR3 spans 18 residues. The V gene's germline CDR1 is SGDLS and CDR2 YYNGEE.

This clonotype is categorized as medium-sized. The CDR3 DNA is TGTGCCAGCAGCGTAGCTGGGACTAGCGGGTACAATGAGCAGTTCTTC. The encoded protein is CASSVAGTSGYNEQFF. The chain links TRBV9 to TRBJ2-1; 12 bases are a match to TRBD2. The CDR3 totals 16 residues. Germline V gives CDR1 SGDLS, CDR2 YYNGEE. The trim removed 0 bases at V and 4 bases at J, leaving 2 bases unmatched. Variable domain in full (rest from reference TRBV9 and TRBJ2-1): DSGVTQTPKHLITATGQRVTLRCSPRSGDLSVYWYQQSLDQGLQFLIQYYNGEERAKGNILERFSAQQFPDLHSELNLSSLELGDSALYFCASSVAGTSGYNEQFFGPGTRLTVL.

This clonotype was detected many times. The chain has TRBV9 and TRBJ2-5; D may match TRBD1 or TRBD2 (5 bases each). The V end was cut by 3 bases, the J end by 3 bases, with 15 bases between. Germline CDR1 is SGDLS and CDR2 is YYNGEE. The CDR3 totals 15 residues. DNA for the CDR3: TGTGCCAGCAGCGCTACTCCCTTGGGGGAAGAGACCCAGTACTTC. This encodes CASSATPLGEETQYF.

This clonotype showed up many times. The chain combines TRBV9 with TRBJ2-1; 8 bases align to TRBD2. V gave up 4 bases and J gave up 7 bases; unmatched junction bases: 13. The CDR3 sequence is 16 residues long. Germline-derived CDR1 and CDR2 are SGDLS and YYNGEE. The CDR3 coding sequence is TGTGCCAGCAGCCCGGACCCACGGGGGGGCTGGAATGAGCAGTTCTTC. Translation: CASSPDPRGGWNEQFF.

This clonotype was counted many times. This chain uses TRBV9 with TRBJ1-2; D is uncertain. Germline V gene sequence: CDR1 SGDLS, CDR2 YYNGEE. V lost 3 bases, J lost 6 bases, and 12 bases lay in between. The CDR3 runs 13 residues. In DNA form, the CDR3 reads TGTGCCAGCAGCGCCCCTTCCGACAATGGCTACACCTTC. Translation: CASSAPSDNGYTF.

Many counts were recorded for this clonotype. This rearrangement joins TRBV9 to TRBJ2-1, with 10 bases lining up with TRBD2. This CDR3 region has 15 residues. Germline trimming cut 3 bases from V and 5 bases from J; bases unmatched to any gene: 5. The germline gives CDR1 SGDLS, CDR2 YYNGEE. For the CDR3, the DNA is TGTGCCAGCAGCGCCCTAGCGGGGGAGAACAATGAGCAGTTCTTC. Translating it yields CASSALAGENNEQFF. Looking up the rest from reference TRBV9 and TRBJ2-1 gives the full variable domain: DSGVTQTPKHLITATGQRVTLRCSPRSGDLSVYWYQQSLDQGLQFLIQYYNGEERAKGNILERFSAQQFPDLHSELNLSSLELGDSALYFCASSALAGENNEQFFGPGTRLTVL.

At least ten counts were recorded for this clonotype. The chain links TRBV9 to TRBJ2-3; maybe TRBD1 (5 bases). The CDR3 extends over 15 amino acids. Germline CDR1 SGDLS, CDR2 YYNGEE. V lost 0 bases, J lost 0 bases, and 8 bases lay in between. The CDR3 region is CASSVGGFSTDTQYF. DNA for the CDR3: TGTGCCAGCAGCGTAGGGGGCTTTAGCACAGATACGCAGTATTTT.

At least ten counts were recorded for this clonotype. The V gene is TRBV9, the J gene TRBJ2-2; 9 positions match TRBD2. V lost 3 bases, J lost 6 bases, and 12 bases stayed unmatched. The CDR3 sequence is 17 residues long. Per the germline V gene, CDR1 is SGDLS and CDR2 is YYNGEE. The CDR3 reads CASSARVAGVVAGELFF. The CDR3 bases are TGTGCCAGCAGCGCCAGGGTAGCGGGGGTAGTGGCCGGGGAGCTGTTTTTT.

This clonotype came up many times. The chain couples TRBV9 to TRBJ2-5, with 10 bases that match TRBD1. The ends lost 1 base at V and 5 bases at J; junction bases unmatched: 5. Germline values: CDR1 SGDLS, CDR2 YYNGEE. The CDR3 runs to 15 residues. CDR3 sequence: CASSVSTGQGETQYF. The CDR3, as DNA: TGTGCCAGCAGCGTATCAACGGGACAGGGGGAGACCCAGTACTTC.

This clonotype was picked up many times. The V and J genes are TRBV9 and TRBJ1-2, with D hard to call. Germline V CDR1 and CDR2: SGDLS, YYNGEE. This CDR3 spans 14 amino acids. V lost 0 bases to trimming and J lost 4 bases, with 10 bases between them. CDR3 nucleotides: TGTGCCAGCAGCGTAGAAGGTGCCGGCTATGGCTACACCTTC. Amino acids: CASSVEGAGYGYTF.

This clonotype was counted ten times or more. V usage is TRBV9 and J usage is TRBJ1-6, with D unclear. The germline V gene encodes CDR1 SGDLS and CDR2 YYNGEE. V lost 2 bases and J 7 bases, leaving 13 bases between the germline ends. This CDR3 has 15 residues. This chain's CDR3 is CASSVTSLENSPLHF. CDR3 DNA: TGTGCCAGCAGCGTTACGAGCCTGGAAAATTCACCCCTCCACTTT.

This clonotype was observed at least ten times. The chain employs TRBV9 and TRBJ2-2, with 8 bases identical to TRBD1. The length of the CDR3 is 15 residues. In germline, CDR1 is SGDLS, CDR2 YYNGEE. V shed 3 bases, J shed 2 bases, and the junction held 3 bases outside the gene matches. The CDR3 DNA reads as TGTGCCAGCAGCGCTCCAGGGGGCAACACCGGGGAGCTGTTTTTT. It specifies CASSAPGGNTGELFF.

This clonotype was detected many times. The V call is TRBV9, the J call TRBJ2-3; D unclear. The CDR3 length is 16 residues. Trimming took 1 base from V and 6 from J, leaving 18 bases between them. Germline CDR1 is SGDLS and CDR2 is YYNGEE. The CDR3 loop reads CASSVRSADSSDTQYF. Written as DNA, the CDR3 is TGTGCCAGCAGCGTACGATCGGCCGATAGTTCGGATACGCAGTATTTT.

This clonotype has more than one count but fewer than ten. This chain links TRBV9 with TRBJ2-5; TRBD2 matches 9 bases. Germline assignment: CDR1 SGDLS and CDR2 YYNGEE. Trimming at V came to 3 bases and at J to 4 bases, leaving 16 bases not matched to a gene. This CDR3 comprises 18 residues. Written as DNA, the CDR3 is TGTGCCAGCAGCGGCTTCGGGCGGGGGGGCACCGTTCGAGAGACCCAGTACTTC. Translated: CASSGFGRGGTVRETQYF.

This clonotype occurred many times. The rearrangement uses TRBV9 and TRBJ2-5; D gene unclear. This CDR3 has 13 amino acids. Trimming stripped 0 bases from V and 5 bases from J, with 8 bases between. Germline V gene data show CDR1 as SGDLS and CDR2 as YYNGEE. The CDR3 spells CASSVAMGETQYF. CDR3 coding DNA: TGTGCCAGCAGCGTAGCGATGGGCGAGACCCAGTACTTC.

This clonotype showed up many times. V and J are TRBV9 and TRBJ1-6; D remains unclear. The CDR3 has 16 amino acids. V dropped 0 bases and J dropped 11 bases, with 18 bases sitting between them. The germline CDR1 and CDR2 sequences are SGDLS and YYNGEE. CDR3 sequence reads: CASSVAMVLNDTPLHF. The CDR3 DNA reads as TGTGCCAGCAGCGTAGCTATGGTCTTGAACGACACACCCCTCCACTTT.

Many counts were recorded for this clonotype. The rearrangement joins TRBV9 to TRBJ2-3; 7 bases are a match to TRBD1. CDR3 size: 16 residues. Germline V lookup: CDR1 SGDLS, CDR2 YYNGEE. The trim removed 1 base at V and 0 bases at J, leaving 5 bases unmatched. For the CDR3, the DNA is TGTGCCAGCAGCGTATATCCGGGACAGAGCACAGATACGCAGTATTTT. Translating it yields CASSVYPGQSTDTQYF.

This clonotype was found many times. CDR3 DNA sequence: TGTGCCAGCAGCGTAGATCGCCAGCAGACCCAGTACTTC. This gives the protein CASSVDRQQTQYF. The chain joins TRBV9 to TRBJ2-5; D unclear. The CDR3 contains 13 residues. CDR1 SGDLS and CDR2 YYNGEE come from the germline V gene. Trimming left V 0 bases short and J 6 bases short, with 9 bases between. Variable domain in full (rest from reference TRBV9 and TRBJ2-5): DSGVTQTPKHLITATGQRVTLRCSPRSGDLSVYWYQQSLDQGLQFLIQYYNGEERAKGNILERFSAQQFPDLHSELNLSSLELGDSALYFCASSVDRQQTQYFGPGTRLLVL.

This clonotype was picked up many times. This chain links TRBV9 with TRBJ2-3, with D perhaps TRBD1 or TRBD2 (6 bases each). CDR3 length: 17 residues. The V gene lost 0 bases and the J gene lost 0 bases, with 14 bases spanning the gap. From germline, CDR1 is SGDLS and CDR2 YYNGEE. CDR3 nucleotide sequence: TGTGCCAGCAGCGTAGTCTCCCTAGGGGGGAGCACAGATACGCAGTATTTT. As protein: CASSVVSLGGSTDTQYF.

The table lists this clonotype with many counts. The genes are TRBV9 and TRBJ2-7; tentatively, D is TRBD2 (6 bases). V was trimmed by 4 bases and J by 5 bases, leaving 13 bases between them. Germline CDR1 is SGDLS and CDR2 is YYNGEE. The CDR3 loop spans 13 amino acids. DNA of the CDR3: TGTGCCAGCAGCCGCGGGACTCATCACGAGCAGTACTTC. It encodes CASSRGTHHEQYF. The full variable domain, its missing parts supplied by reference TRBV9 and TRBJ2-7, is DSGVTQTPKHLITATGQRVTLRCSPRSGDLSVYWYQQSLDQGLQFLIQYYNGEERAKGNILERFSAQQFPDLHSELNLSSLELGDSALYFCASSRGTHHEQYFGPGTRLTVT.

This clonotype has ten or more counts. The chain has TRBV9 and TRBJ2-7; tentatively, D is TRBD1 or TRBD2 (5 bases each). This CDR3 is built from 13 residues. The V gene's germline CDR1 is SGDLS and CDR2 YYNGEE. The V end lost 1 base, the J end lost 7 bases, and 12 bases lay between the germline ends. DNA of the CDR3: TGTGCCAGCAGCGTATCTCTGAGGGGTGAGCAGTACTTC. Translated: CASSVSLRGEQYF.

Within the sample, this clonotype is large. This rearrangement joins TRBV9 to TRBJ2-3; 9 bases line up with TRBD1. V shed 3 bases, J shed 1 base, and the junction held 3 bases outside the gene matches. The CDR3 is 15 residues long. CDR1 is SGDLS and CDR2 is YYNGEE in the germline V gene. The CDR3 here is CASSARQGGTDTQYF. The CDR3 coding sequence is TGTGCCAGCAGCGCCCGACAGGGGGGCACAGATACGCAGTATTTT. The whole variable domain, filled in from reference TRBV9 and TRBJ2-3, reads DSGVTQTPKHLITATGQRVTLRCSPRSGDLSVYWYQQSLDQGLQFLIQYYNGEERAKGNILERFSAQQFPDLHSELNLSSLELGDSALYFCASSARQGGTDTQYFGPGTRLTVL.

In this sample, this clonotype turned up many times. The chain carries TRBV9 and TRBJ2-7; 10 bases are a match to TRBD2. Per germline, CDR1 SGDLS and CDR2 YYNGEE. There are 15 residues in the CDR3. V lost 3 bases, J lost 6 bases, and 9 bases stayed unmatched. The CDR3 DNA reads TGTGCCAGCAGCGCCCTAGCGGGAGAGAAGGGCGAGCAGTACTTC. Translated, it gives CASSALAGEKGEQYF.